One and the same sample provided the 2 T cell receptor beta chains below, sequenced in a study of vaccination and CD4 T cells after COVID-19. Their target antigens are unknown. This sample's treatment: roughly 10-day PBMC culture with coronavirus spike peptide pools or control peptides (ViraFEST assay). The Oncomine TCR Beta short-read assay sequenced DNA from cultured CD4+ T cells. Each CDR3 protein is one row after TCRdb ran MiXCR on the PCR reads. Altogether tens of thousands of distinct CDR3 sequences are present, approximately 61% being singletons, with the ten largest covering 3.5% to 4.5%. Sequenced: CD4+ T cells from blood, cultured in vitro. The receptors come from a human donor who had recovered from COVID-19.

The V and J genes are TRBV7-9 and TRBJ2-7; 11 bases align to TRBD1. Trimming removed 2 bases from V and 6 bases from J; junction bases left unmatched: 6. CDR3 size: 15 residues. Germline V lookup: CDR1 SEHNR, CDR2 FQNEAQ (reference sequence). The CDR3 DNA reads TGTGCCAGCAGCTTACACCGGGACAGGGGGAGCGAGCAGTACTTC. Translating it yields CASSLHRDRGSEQYF.

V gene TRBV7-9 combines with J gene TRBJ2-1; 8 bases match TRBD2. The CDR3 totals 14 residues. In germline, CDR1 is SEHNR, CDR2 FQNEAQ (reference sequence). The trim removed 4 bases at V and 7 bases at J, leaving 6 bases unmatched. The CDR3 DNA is TGTGCCAGCAGCTCGACGGGAGGGGGAAATGAGCAGTTCTTC. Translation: CASSSTGGGNEQFF.